One and the same sample provided the 18 T cell receptor beta chains below, sequenced in a study of T-cell memory formation after mild COVID-19 (dated by TCRdb to about 2021). Library creation used 5' RACE. The reads were generated on an Illumina NovaSeq 6000. The public sequencing data were trimmed at Q25 with fastp and processed into clonotypes with MiXCR by TCRdb, which kept only in-frame beta chains. Each CDR3 protein appears once, grouped with its most common genes and DNA. The sample table lists a few hundred thousand distinct CDR3 sequences, 19% of them with a count of one. The top ten clones comprise around 21% of the sample. The specimen was PBMCs or a T cell subset sorted from them (not recorded which). The receptor set was obtained from a young man who had mild COVID-19 (a few samples of this study predate the infection). The sample titles of this study are shuffled in the database, so cell type and time point are left out; the donor was told from shared clones.

The table lists this clonotype with a few counts. The CDR3 DNA reads TGCAGTGCTAGTGCTCTTAACGTAGAGACCCAGTACTTC. This encodes CSASALNVETQYF. This chain uses TRBV20-1 with TRBJ2-5, with D unresolved. The CDR3 has 13 amino acids. Germline lookup yields CDR1 DFQATT and CDR2 SNEGSKA (reference sequence). V lost 3 bases to trimming and J lost 4 bases, with 12 bases between them.

This clonotype was counted a few times. The chain links TRBV10-3 to TRBJ1-1, with 8 positions matching TRBD1. The germline gives CDR1 ENHRY, CDR2 SYGVKD. There are 13 residues in the CDR3. V dropped 6 bases and J dropped 10; count of bases not matched to a gene: 10. The CDR3 bases are TGTGCCATCAGGGGACTTGACAGGGGACGAGCTTTCTTT. It translates to CAIRGLDRGRAFF.

This clonotype was found a few times. This chain links TRBV12-3 or TRBV12-4 with TRBJ1-1; D uncertain. CDR3 length: 14 amino acids. Trimming cost V 4 bases and J 6 bases, with 15 bases left between them. The CDR3 nucleotides are TGTGCCAGCAGTTACCTCACGGCTGTAGCTGAAGCTTTCTTT. Translated, it gives CASSYLTAVAEAFF.

This clonotype was seen many times. CDR3 sequence: CASSHGLGNQPQHF. CDR3 in DNA: TGCGCCAGCAGCCACGGACTAGGGAATCAGCCCCAGCATTTT. This rearrangement joins TRBV4-3 to TRBJ1-5, with D unresolved. Germline V CDR1 and CDR2: LGHNA, YSLEER. The CDR3 extends over 14 amino acids. V shed 3 bases and J shed 4 bases, with 10 bases lying between them.

This clonotype was detected only a few times. This chain joins TRBV7-9 and TRBJ2-5; the match to TRBD2 covers 12 bases. V lost 4 bases and J lost 2; bases outside the gene matches: 5. Germline assignment: CDR1 SEHNR and CDR2 FQNEAQ (reference sequence). This CDR3 has 16 residues. The CDR3 protein is CASSSSLAGGQETQYF. The CDR3 coding sequence is TGTGCCAGCAGCTCCTCTCTAGCGGGGGGGCAAGAGACCCAGTACTTC. Supplemented by reference TRBV7-9 and TRBJ2-5, the full variable domain reads DTGVSQNPRHKITKRGQNVTFRCDPISEHNRLYWYRQTLGQGPEFLTYFQNEAQLEKSRLLSDRFSAERPKGSFSTLEIQRTEQGDSAMYLCASSSSLAGGQETQYFGPGTRLLVL.

The chain combines TRBV15 with TRBJ2-2; no reliable D call. Germline CDR1 is LNHNV and CDR2 is YYDKDF (reference sequence). This CDR3 has 15 residues. V lost 1 base, J lost 6 bases, and 12 bases lay in between. The CDR3 sequence is CATSRGGPRAGELFF. The CDR3 nucleotides read TGTGCCACCAGCAGAGGAGGACCCCGGGCCGGGGAGCTGTTTTTT.

This clonotype was counted only a few times. The chain uses TRBV18 and TRBJ1-2; tentative D call: TRBD1 (6 bases). CDR1 and CDR2 from the germline V gene are KGHSH and LQKENI. CDR3 size: 14 residues. V was clipped by 1 base and J by 3 bases, with 9 bases between them. The CDR3 DNA reads TGTGCCAGCTCACCACGGTCAGGGGACTATGGCTACACCTTC. This translates into CASSPRSGDYGYTF.

The chain recombines TRBV9 with TRBJ1-4, with a possible D match to TRBD1 (6 bases). From germline, CDR1 is SGDLS and CDR2 YYNGEE. V was trimmed by 2 bases and J by 7 bases, leaving 15 bases between them. The CDR3 contains 15 residues. The CDR3 bases are TGTGCCAGCAGCGTTTCAGGGGTCAGCTCTGAAAAACTGTTTTTT. Amino acid sequence: CASSVSGVSSEKLFF.

This clonotype occurred a few times. The gene calls are TRBV29-1 and TRBJ2-1, with a weak D call TRBD1 (5 bases). Germline CDR1 is SQVTM and CDR2 is ANQGSEA. The CDR3 spans 16 residues. Deletions cut 1 base from V and 10 bases from J, with 23 bases between. The CDR3 nucleotides read TGCAGCGTTGAAGTACCCCGAGACAGCCAGGAAGGCGAGCAGTTCTTC. Its translation is CSVEVPRDSQEGEQFF.

This clonotype was seen only a few times. V is TRBV4-1 and J is TRBJ2-7; 9 nucleotides line up with TRBD2. The CDR3 spans 16 residues. Germline V lookup: CDR1 MGHRA, CDR2 YSYEKL. V shed 4 bases and J 4 bases; nucleotides not matched to a gene: 11. The CDR3 DNA reads as TGCGCCAGCAGCCTACTTCCGGGACTAGCAGTATACGAGCAGTACTTC. Protein sequence: CASSLLPGLAVYEQYF.

The chain has TRBV4-3 and TRBJ2-2; possibly TRBD1 for D (6 bases). Germline CDR1 LGHNA, CDR2 YSLEER. The V end was cut by 3 bases, the J end by 0 bases, with 11 bases between. The CDR3 consists of 16 residues. This CDR3 is CASSQIRGSNTGELFF. The DNA for the CDR3 is TGCGCCAGCAGCCAGATCAGGGGCTCGAACACCGGGGAGCTGTTTTTT.

V and J are TRBV6-5 and TRBJ2-7; D not resolved. CDR1 and CDR2 from the germline V gene are MNHEY and SVGAGI. The CDR3 runs 13 residues. V dropped 2 bases and J dropped 3 bases, with 8 bases sitting between them. The CDR3 spells CASSYIQFYEQYF. The CDR3 DNA follows: TGTGCCAGCAGTTACATCCAGTTCTACGAGCAGTACTTC.

This chain uses TRBV20-1 with TRBJ1-2; no clear D. Trimming took 4 bases from V and 4 from J, leaving 16 bases between them. Germline V gene lookup returns CDR1 DFQATT and CDR2 SNEGSKA (reference sequence). This CDR3 comprises 14 residues. For the CDR3, the DNA is TGCAGTGCTAAACGGAACAGCGAACCCTATGGCTACACCTTC. Translation: CSAKRNSEPYGYTF.

This rearrangement joins TRBV6-2 or TRBV6-3 to TRBJ2-7; D gene unclear. Germline CDR1 and CDR2: MNHEY and SVGEGT. The V gene lost 3 bases and the J gene lost 4 bases, with 10 bases spanning the gap. The length of the CDR3 is 13 residues. The CDR3 DNA reads as TGTGCCAGCAGTTATGAAGAAGGTTACGAGCAGTACTTC. This translates into CASSYEEGYEQYF.

The V and J genes are TRBV7-9 and TRBJ1-2; D unresolved. The CDR3 spans 16 residues. The V end lost 7 bases, the J end lost 4 bases, and 22 bases lay between the germline ends. CDR1 is SEHNR, CDR2 FQNEAQ, per germline (reference sequence). The CDR3 is CASIRITPGDGYGYTF. CDR3 nucleotide sequence: TGTGCCAGCATCAGGATAACCCCCGGTGACGGCTATGGCTACACCTTC.

The gene calls are TRBV3-1 and TRBJ2-5; D may match TRBD1 or TRBD2 (5 bases each). This CDR3 has 20 residues. The V gene lost 0 bases and the J gene lost 4 bases, with 27 bases spanning the gap. Germline V lookup: CDR1 LGHDT, CDR2 YNNKEL (reference sequence). The CDR3 is CASSQDGFGGSTSWGETQYF. Written as DNA, the CDR3 is TGTGCCAGCAGCCAAGATGGGTTTGGGGGATCTACCTCCTGGGGAGAGACCCAGTACTTC.

The V and J genes are TRBV14 and TRBJ1-1; D is ambiguous. The V gene's germline CDR1 is SGHDN and CDR2 FVKESK. The CDR3 consists of 12 residues. V lost 4 bases and J lost 7, with 10 bases in between. CDR3 loop: CASSPTSLEAFF. In DNA form, the CDR3 reads TGTGCCAGCAGCCCCACCTCCCTTGAAGCTTTCTTT.

This clonotype occurred a few times. The gene calls are TRBV5-6 and TRBJ2-7; perhaps TRBD1 as D (6 bases). V was cut by 4 bases and J by 7 bases, with 15 bases left in between. CDR3 length equals 13 residues. Germline assignment: CDR1 SGHDT and CDR2 YYEEEE. CDR3 coding DNA: TGTGCCAGCAGCGTATTAACAGGGAGTGAGCAGTACTTC. Its translation: CASSVLTGSEQYF.